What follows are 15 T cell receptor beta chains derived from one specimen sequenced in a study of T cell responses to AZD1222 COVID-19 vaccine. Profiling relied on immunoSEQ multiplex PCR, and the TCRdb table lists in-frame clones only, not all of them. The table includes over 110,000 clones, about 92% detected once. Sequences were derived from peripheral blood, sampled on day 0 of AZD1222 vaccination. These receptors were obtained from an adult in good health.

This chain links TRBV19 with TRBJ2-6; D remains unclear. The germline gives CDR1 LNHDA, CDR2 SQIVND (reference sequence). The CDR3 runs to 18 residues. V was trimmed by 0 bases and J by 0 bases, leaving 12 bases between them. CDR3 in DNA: TGTGCCAGTAGTATAGATGGCTACTCGATCTCTGGGGCCAACGTCCTGACTTTC. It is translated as CASSIDGYSISGANVLTF.

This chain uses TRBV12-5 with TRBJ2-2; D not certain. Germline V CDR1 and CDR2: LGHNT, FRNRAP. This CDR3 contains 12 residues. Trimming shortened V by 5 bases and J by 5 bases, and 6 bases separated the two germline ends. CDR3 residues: CASGTNTGELFF. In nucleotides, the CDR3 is TGTGCTAGTGGTACAAATACCGGGGAGCTGTTTTTT.

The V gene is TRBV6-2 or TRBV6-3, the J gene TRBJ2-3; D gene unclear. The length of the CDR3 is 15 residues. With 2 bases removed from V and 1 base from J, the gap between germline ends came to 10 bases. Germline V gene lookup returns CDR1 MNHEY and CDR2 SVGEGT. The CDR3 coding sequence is TGTGCCAGCAGTTACCTCCGGCACCGCACAGATACGCAGTATTTT. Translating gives CASSYLRHRTDTQYF.

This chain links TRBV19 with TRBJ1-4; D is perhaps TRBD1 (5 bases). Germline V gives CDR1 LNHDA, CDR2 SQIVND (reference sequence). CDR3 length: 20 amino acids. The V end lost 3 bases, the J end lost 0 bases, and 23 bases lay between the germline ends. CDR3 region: CASSIRPGKGLFATNEKLFF. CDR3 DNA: TGTGCCAGTAGTATTCGACCAGGGAAAGGACTCTTTGCAACTAATGAAAAACTGTTTTTT. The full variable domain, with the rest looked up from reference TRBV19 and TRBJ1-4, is DGGITQSPKYLFRKEGQNVTLSCEQNLNHDAMYWYRQDPGQGLRLIYYSQIVNDFQKGDIAEGYSVSREKKESFPLTVTSAQKNPTAFYLCASSIRPGKGLFATNEKLFFGSGTQLSVL.

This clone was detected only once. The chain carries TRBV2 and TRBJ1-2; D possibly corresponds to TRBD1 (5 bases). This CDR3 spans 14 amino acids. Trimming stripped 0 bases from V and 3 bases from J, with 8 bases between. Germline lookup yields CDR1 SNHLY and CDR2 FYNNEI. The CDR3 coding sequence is TGTGCCAGCAGTGAAGCGATAGGGGACTATGGCTACACCTTC. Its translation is CASSEAIGDYGYTF.

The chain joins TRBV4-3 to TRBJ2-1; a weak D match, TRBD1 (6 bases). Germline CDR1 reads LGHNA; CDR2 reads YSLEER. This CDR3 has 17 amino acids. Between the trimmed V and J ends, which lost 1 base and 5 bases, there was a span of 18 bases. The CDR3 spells CASSQVVAGATNNEQFF. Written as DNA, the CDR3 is TGCGCCAGCAGCCAAGTCGTCGCAGGGGCCACTAACAATGAGCAGTTCTTC.

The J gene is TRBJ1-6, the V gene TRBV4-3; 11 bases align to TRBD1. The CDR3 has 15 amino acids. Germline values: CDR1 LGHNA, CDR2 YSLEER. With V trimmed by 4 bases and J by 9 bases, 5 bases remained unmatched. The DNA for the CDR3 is TGCGCCAGCAGCCTGGGACAGGGGGACCTTTCACCCCTCCACTTT. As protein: CASSLGQGDLSPLHF.

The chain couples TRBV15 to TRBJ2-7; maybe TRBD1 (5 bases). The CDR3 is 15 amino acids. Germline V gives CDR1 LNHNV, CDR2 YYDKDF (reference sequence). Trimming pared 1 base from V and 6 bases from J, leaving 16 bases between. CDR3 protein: CATSRVQDGPGEQYF. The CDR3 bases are TGTGCCACCAGCAGAGTACAGGACGGACCAGGCGAGCAGTACTTC. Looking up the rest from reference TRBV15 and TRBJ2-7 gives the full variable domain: DAMVIQNPRYQVTQFGKPVTLSCSQTLNHNVMYWYQQKSSQAPKLLFHYYDKDFNNEADTPDNFQSRRPNTSFCFLDIRSPGLGDTAMYLCATSRVQDGPGEQYFGPGTRLTVT.

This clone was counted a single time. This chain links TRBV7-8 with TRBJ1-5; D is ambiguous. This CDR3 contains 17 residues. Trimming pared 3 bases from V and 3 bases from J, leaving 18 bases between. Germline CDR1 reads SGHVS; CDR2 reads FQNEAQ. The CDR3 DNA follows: TGTGCCAGCAGCTTTGGGAGCAGCCCCATACTCAATCAGCCCCAGCATTTT. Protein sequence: CASSFGSSPILNQPQHF. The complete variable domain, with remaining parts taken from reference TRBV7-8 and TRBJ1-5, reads GAGVSQSPRYKVAKRGQDVALRCDPISGHVSLFWYQQALGQGPEFLTYFQNEAQLDKSGLPSDRFFAERPEGSVSTLKIQRTQQEDSAVYLCASSFGSSPILNQPQHFGDGTRLSIL.

CDR3 sequence reads: CASSPTLPGQGYGYTF. DNA for the CDR3: TGTGCCAGCTCACCGACCCTACCGGGACAGGGGTACGGCTACACCTTC. This chain joins TRBV18 and TRBJ1-2; 10 bases are shared with TRBD1. V was clipped by 3 bases and J by 8 bases; unmatched bases: 12. The CDR3 has 16 residues. Germline CDR1 KGHSH, CDR2 LQKENI.

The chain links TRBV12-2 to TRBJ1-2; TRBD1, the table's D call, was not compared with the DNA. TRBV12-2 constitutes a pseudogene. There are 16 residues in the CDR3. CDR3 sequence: CASRALVGTCIYGYTF. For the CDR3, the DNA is TGTGCAAGTCGCGCCCTCGTGGGCACCTGCATCTATGGCTACACCTTC.

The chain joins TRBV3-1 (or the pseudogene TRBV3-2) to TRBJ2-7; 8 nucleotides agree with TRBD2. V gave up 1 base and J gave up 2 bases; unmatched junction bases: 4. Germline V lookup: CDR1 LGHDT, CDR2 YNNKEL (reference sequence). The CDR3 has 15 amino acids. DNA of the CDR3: TGTGCCAGCAGCCAAGTCCCGGGGGGGCCCTACGAGCAGTACTTC. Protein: CASSQVPGGPYEQYF.

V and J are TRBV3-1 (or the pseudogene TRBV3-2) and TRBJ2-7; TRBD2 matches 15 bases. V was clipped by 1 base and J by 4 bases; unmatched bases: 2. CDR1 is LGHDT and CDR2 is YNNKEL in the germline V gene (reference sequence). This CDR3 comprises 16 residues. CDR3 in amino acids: CASSQGGLAGGYEQYF. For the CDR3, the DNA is TGTGCCAGCAGCCAAGGAGGACTAGCGGGAGGGTACGAGCAGTACTTC.

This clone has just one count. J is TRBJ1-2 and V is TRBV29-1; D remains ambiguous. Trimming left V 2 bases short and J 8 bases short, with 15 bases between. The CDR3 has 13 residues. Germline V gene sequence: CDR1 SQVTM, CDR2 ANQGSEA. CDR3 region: CSVERDMALGYTF. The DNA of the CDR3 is TGCAGCGTTGAACGGGATATGGCTCTCGGCTACACCTTC.

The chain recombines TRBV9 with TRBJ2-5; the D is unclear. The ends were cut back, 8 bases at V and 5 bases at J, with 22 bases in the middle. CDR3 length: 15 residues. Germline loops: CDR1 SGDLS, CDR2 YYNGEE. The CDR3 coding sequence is TGTGCCAGTGCCTCCGGGCCCCAGCTGGGGGAGACCCAGTACTTC. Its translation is CASASGPQLGETQYF.